This TCR beta chain was sequenced in a study of response to subunit inactivated influenza vaccine listed by TCRdb under 2018. Turning to the overall study: Deep quantitative T cell receptor repertoire profiling was used in the study to track responses to a trivalent subunit inactivated influenza vaccine. Study-level results and caveats: It was suggested by the authors that each seasonal influenza vaccination may recruit only a limited number of new T cells.

According to the germline V gene, CDR1 reads SQVTM and CDR2 reads ANQGSEA. The cysteine opens and the phenylalanine closes a CDR3 of 14 amino acids. Only the CDR3 part of the read is kept: 42 bases, read in frame from the first base. Germline trimming: 6 bases from V, 1 base from J; junction bases outside gene matches: 8. Receptor amplification or capture employed RT-PCR. For sequencing, an Illumina HiSeq 2500 was employed. The public reads were quality trimmed at Q25 with fastp and then assembled into clones with MiXCR by TCRdb, keeping productive beta chains. Identical CDR3 proteins give one entry, which carries the most common genes and DNA. The table for this sample lists roughly 190,000 distinct CDR3 sequences; approximately 15% of them were counted only once. The top ten hold about 28% of the sample. This clonotype was observed a handful of times. Which antigen it targets is not known. Nothing much larger sits one base from this clone, and base qualities are not available.

The sequencing used CD8+ T cells sorted from PBMCs, collected roughly 5 days after vaccination. The chain links TRBV29-1 with TRBJ2-7, and 8 junctional nucleotides match TRBD1. This TCR came from a man aged 45-65 years who received an inactivated influenza vaccine. Donor details come from another sample of the same person, matched by shared clones. In nucleotide form, the sequence is TGCAGCGTCAGTCCGGGACAGGCATCCTACGAGCAGTACTTC. Translated, this gives CSVSPGQASYEQYF.